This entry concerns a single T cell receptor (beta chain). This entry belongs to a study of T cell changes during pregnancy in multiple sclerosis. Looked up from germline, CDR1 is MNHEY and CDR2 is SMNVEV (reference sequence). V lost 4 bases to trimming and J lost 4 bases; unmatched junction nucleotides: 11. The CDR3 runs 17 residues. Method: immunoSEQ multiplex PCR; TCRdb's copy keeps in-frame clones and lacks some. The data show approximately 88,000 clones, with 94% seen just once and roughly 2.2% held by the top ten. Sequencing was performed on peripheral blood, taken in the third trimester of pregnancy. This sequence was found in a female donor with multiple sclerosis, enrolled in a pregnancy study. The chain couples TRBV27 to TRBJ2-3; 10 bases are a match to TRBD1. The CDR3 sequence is CASSSLLTGGVPDTQYF. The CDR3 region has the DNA TGTGCCAGCAGTTCCCTATTGACAGGGGGCGTCCCAGATACGCAGTATTTT.